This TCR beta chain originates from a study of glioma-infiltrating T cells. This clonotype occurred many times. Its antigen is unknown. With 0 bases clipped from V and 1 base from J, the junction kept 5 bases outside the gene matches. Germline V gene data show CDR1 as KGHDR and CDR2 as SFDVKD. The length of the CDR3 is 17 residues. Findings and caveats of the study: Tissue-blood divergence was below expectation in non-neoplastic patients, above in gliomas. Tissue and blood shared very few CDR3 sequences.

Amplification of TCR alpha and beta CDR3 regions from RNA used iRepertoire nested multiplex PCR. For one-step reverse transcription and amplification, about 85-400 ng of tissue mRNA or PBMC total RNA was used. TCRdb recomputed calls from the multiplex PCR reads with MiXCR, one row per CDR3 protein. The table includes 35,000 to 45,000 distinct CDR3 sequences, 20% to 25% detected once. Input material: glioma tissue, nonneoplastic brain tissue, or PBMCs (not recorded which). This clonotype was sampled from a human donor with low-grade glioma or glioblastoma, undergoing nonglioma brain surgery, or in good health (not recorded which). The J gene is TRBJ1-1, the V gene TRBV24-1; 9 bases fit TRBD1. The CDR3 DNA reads TGTGCCACCAGTGATTTGCCCCTGGGACAGGGGAACACTGAAGCTTTCTTT. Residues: CATSDLPLGQGNTEAFF.